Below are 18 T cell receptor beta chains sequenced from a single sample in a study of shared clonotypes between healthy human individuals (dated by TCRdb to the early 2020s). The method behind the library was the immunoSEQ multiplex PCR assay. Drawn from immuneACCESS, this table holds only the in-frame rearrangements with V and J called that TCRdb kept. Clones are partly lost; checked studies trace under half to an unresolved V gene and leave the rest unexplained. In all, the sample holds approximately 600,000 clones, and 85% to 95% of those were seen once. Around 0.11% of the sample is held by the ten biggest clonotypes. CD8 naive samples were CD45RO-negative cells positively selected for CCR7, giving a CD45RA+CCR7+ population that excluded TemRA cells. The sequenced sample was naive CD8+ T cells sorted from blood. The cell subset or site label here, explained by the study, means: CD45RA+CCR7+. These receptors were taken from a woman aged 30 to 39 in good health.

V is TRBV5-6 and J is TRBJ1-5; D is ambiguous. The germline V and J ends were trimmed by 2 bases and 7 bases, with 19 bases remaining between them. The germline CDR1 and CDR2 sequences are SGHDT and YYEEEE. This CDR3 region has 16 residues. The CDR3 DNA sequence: TGTGCCAGCAGCTTCGTTTCAGGCAGCCCAAAGCAGCCCCAGCATTTT. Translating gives CASSFVSGSPKQPQHF.

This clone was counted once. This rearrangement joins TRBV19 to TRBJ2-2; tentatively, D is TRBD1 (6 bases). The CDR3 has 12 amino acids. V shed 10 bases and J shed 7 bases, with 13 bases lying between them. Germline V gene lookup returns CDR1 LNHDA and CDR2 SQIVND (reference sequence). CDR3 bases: TGTGCCACTCGAGGGGGTAACGGGGAGCTGTTTTTT. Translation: CATRGGNGELFF.

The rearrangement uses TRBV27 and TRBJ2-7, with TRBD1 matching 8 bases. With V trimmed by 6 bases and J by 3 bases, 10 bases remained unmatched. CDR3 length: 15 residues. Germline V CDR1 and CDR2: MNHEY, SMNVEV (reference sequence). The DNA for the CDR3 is TGTGCCAGCAGACACCCGGACAGGGCTAACTACGAGCAGTACTTC. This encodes CASRHPDRANYEQYF.

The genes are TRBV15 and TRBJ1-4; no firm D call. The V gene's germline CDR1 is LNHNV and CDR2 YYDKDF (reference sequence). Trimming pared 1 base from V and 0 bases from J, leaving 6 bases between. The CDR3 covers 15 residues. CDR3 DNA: TGTGCCACCAGCAGAGTTCCTGCAACTAATGAAAAACTGTTTTTT. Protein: CATSRVPATNEKLFF.

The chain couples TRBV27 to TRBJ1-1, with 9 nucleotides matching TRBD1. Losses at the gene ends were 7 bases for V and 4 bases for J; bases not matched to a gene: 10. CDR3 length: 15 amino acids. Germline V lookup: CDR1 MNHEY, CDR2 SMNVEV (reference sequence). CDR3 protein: CASNHVDRGPTEAFF. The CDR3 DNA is TGTGCCAGCAATCACGTGGACAGGGGTCCCACTGAAGCTTTCTTT.

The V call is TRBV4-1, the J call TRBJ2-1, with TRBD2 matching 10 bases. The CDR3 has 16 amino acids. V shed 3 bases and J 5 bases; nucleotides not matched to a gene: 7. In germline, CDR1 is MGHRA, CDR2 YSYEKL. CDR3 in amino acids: CASSQDGLADHNEQFF. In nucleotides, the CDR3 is TGCGCCAGCAGCCAGGATGGACTAGCGGACCACAATGAGCAGTTCTTC.

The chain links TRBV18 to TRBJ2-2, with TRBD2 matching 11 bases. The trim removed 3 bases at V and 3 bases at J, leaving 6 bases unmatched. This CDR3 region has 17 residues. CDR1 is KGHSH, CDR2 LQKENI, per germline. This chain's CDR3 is CASSPAGLAGYTGELFF. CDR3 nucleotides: TGTGCCAGCTCACCCGCCGGACTAGCGGGTTACACCGGGGAGCTGTTTTTT.

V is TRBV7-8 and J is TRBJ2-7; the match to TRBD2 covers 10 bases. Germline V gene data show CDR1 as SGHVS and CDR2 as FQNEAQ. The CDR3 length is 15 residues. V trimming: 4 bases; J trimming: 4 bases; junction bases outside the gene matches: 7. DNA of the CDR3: TGTGCCAGCAGCTCCGATCTAGCGGGGGAATACGAGCAGTACTTC. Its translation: CASSSDLAGEYEQYF.

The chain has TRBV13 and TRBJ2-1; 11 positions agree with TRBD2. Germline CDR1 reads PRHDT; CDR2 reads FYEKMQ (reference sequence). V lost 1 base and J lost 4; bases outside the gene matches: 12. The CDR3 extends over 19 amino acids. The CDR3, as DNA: TGTGCCAGCAGCTTAGTACCCCGCGATAGCGGGAGGGAATACAATGAGCAGTTCTTC. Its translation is CASSLVPRDSGREYNEQFF.

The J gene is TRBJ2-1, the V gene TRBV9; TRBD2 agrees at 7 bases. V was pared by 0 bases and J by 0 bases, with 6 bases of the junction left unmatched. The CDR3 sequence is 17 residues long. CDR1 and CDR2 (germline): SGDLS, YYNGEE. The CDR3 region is CASSVAVGGLSYNEQFF. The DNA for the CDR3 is TGTGCCAGCAGCGTAGCGGTGGGAGGGCTCTCCTACAATGAGCAGTTCTTC.

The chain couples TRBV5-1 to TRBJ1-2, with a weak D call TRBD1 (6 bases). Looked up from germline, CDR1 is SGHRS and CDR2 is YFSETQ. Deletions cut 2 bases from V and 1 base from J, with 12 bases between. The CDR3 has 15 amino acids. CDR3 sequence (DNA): TGCGCCAGCAGCTTTGGACAGACGCTTAACTATGGCTACACCTTC. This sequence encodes CASSFGQTLNYGYTF.

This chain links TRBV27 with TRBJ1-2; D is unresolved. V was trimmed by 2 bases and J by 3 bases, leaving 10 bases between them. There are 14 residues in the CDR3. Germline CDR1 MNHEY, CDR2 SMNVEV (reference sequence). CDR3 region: CASSLMAGYYGYTF. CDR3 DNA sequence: TGTGCCAGCAGTTTAATGGCAGGATACTATGGCTACACCTTC.

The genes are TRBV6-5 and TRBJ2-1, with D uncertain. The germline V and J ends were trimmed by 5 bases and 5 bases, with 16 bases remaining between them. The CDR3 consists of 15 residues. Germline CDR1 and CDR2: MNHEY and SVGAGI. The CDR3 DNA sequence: TGTGCCAGCAGTAACACCCTATTCTCTGACAATGAGCAGTTCTTC. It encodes CASSNTLFSDNEQFF.

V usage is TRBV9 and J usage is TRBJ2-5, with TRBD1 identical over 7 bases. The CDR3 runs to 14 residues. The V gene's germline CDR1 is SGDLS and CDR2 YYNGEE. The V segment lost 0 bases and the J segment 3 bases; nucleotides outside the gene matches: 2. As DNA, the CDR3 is TGTGCCAGCAGCGTAGCCGGGACAGAAGAGACCCAGTACTTC. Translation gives CASSVAGTEETQYF.

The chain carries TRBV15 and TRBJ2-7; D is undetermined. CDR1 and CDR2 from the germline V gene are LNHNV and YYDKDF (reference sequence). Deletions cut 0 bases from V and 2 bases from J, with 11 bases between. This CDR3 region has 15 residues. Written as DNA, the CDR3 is TGTGCCACCAGCAGAGATGCCGGGTTTACCTACGAGCAGTACTTC. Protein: CATSRDAGFTYEQYF.

For the CDR3, the DNA is TGTGCCAGCAGCGACGGACAGGGGGCCGGGGAGCTGTTTTTT. This translates into CASSDGQGAGELFF. The V and J genes are TRBV9 and TRBJ2-2; 10 bases match TRBD1. Per germline, CDR1 SGDLS and CDR2 YYNGEE. Trimming at V came to 3 bases and at J to 6 bases, leaving 2 bases not matched to a gene. The CDR3 loop spans 14 amino acids.

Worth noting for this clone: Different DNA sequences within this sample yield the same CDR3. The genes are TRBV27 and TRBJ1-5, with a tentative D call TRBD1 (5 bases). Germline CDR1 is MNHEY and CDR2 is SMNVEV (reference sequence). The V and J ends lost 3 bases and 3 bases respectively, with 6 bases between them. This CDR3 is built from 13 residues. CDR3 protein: CASSFGTNQPQHF. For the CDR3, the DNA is TGTGCCAGCAGTTTCGGGACCAATCAGCCCCAGCATTTT.

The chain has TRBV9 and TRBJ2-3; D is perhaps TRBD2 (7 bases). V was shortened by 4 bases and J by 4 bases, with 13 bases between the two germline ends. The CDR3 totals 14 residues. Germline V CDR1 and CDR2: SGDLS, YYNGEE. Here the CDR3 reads CASSLEGGADTQYF. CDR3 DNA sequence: TGTGCCAGCAGCTTGGAAGGGGGGGCAGATACGCAGTATTTT.